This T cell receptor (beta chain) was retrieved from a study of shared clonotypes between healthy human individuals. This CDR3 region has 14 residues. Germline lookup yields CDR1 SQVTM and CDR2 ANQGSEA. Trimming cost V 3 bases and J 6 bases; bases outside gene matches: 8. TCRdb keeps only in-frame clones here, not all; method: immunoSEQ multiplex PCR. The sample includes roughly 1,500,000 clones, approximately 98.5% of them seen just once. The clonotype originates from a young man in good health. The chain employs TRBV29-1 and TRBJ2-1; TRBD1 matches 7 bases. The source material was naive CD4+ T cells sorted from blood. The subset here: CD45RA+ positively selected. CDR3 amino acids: CSVDRGSIPNEQFF. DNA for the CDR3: TGCAGCGTTGACAGGGGGAGTATTCCCAATGAGCAGTTCTTC.